The sequence of this TCR beta chain was determined in a study of long-term antiretroviral therapy in people with HIV. Study conclusions and caveats: Within the repertoire, clones expanded before ART were dominant at all time points. In the period from about 2004 to 2018, blood was collected, possibly under older ART regimens.

Germline loops: CDR1 SGHNT, CDR2 YYREEE (reference sequence). CDR3 length equals 15 residues. The V and J ends lost 4 bases and 7 bases, in that order; junction bases with no gene match: 6. immunoSEQ v3.0 was run at survey level. Sequencing was designed to cover roughly 40,000-55,000 T-cell genomes in each sample. Assay: immunoSEQ multiplex PCR; the TCRdb copy retains only in-frame clones and omits some. The table has about 24,000 clones, about four fifths seen once; the top ten hold roughly a quarter. This clone has only a few counts. The target antigen is unknown. The material sequenced was unsorted PBMCs, taken 0.4 years after starting antiretroviral therapy. The clonotype was recovered from a man over 45 with HIV. The V gene is TRBV5-4, the J gene TRBJ2-1, with 12 bases that match TRBD1. CDR3 amino acids: CASSAGTGGRNEQFF. CDR3 nucleotides: TGTGCCAGCAGCGCGGGGACAGGGGGCCGGAATGAGCAGTTCTTC.